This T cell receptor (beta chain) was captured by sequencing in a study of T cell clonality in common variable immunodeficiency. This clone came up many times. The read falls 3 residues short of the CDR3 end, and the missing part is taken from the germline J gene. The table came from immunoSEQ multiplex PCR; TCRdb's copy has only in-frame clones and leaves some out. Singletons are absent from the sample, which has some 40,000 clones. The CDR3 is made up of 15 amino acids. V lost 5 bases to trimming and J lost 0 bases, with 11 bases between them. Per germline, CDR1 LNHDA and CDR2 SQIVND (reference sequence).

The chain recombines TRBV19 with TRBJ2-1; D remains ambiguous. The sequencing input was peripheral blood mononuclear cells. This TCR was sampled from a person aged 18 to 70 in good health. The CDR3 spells CASSVVTYSYNEQFF. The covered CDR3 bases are TGTGCCAGTAGTGTAGTGACTTACTCCTACAATGAG.